Presented here are 22 T cell receptor beta chains from one specimen sequenced in a study of blood T cell repertoires in COVID-19. Profiling relied on immunoSEQ multiplex PCR, and the TCRdb table lists in-frame clones only, not all of them. The sample includes about 160,000 clones, approximately 79% of them seen just once. The sample consisted of peripheral blood. These TCRs come from a woman aged 60-75 years with COVID-19, enrolled during active disease.

This chain joins TRBV2 and TRBJ2-5, with 9 bases lining up with TRBD2. CDR1 SNHLY and CDR2 FYNNEI come from the germline V gene. Unmatched junction bases numbered 4, after V lost 8 bases and J lost 0 bases. The CDR3 contains 14 residues. CDR3 nucleotide sequence: TGTGCCAGCTCTAGCGGGAACTACCAAGAGACCCAGTACTTC. Encoded protein: CASSSGNYQETQYF.

The count of this clone is one. This rearrangement joins TRBV7-9 to TRBJ2-1; TRBD2 agrees at 7 bases. CDR3 length equals 14 residues. Trimming cost V 1 base and J 7 bases; bases outside gene matches: 4. Looked up from germline, CDR1 is SEHNR and CDR2 is FQNEAQ (reference sequence). CDR3 protein: CASSLVIAGNEQFF. Here the CDR3 DNA reads TGTGCCAGCAGCTTAGTTATAGCGGGTAATGAGCAGTTCTTC.

This rearrangement joins TRBV9 to TRBJ1-3; D remains ambiguous. The germline CDR1 and CDR2 sequences are SGDLS and YYNGEE. V lost 4 bases and J lost 1, with 24 bases in between. This CDR3 is 19 amino acids long. DNA of the CDR3: TGTGCCAGCAGCCCACATATAGGCCGCCAGGTTTTTTCTGGAAACACCATATATTTT. Translated, it gives CASSPHIGRQVFSGNTIYF.

This clone has just a few counts. CDR3 DNA sequence: TGTGCCAGCAGCTGGGGACAGCTAATCACTGAAGCTTTCTTT. As protein: CASSWGQLITEAFF. This rearrangement joins TRBV7-2 to TRBJ1-1; 7 nucleotides line up with TRBD1. Trimming removed 4 bases from V and 4 bases from J; junction bases left unmatched: 6. The germline V gene encodes CDR1 SGHTA and CDR2 FQGNSA. There are 14 residues in the CDR3.

The chain has TRBV2 and TRBJ2-3; the D gene is possibly TRBD1 (6 bases). The CDR3 contains 13 residues. Germline assignment: CDR1 SNHLY and CDR2 FYNNEI. Trimming took 4 bases from V and 6 from J, leaving 11 bases between them. In nucleotides, the CDR3 is TGTGCCAGCAGTGGGGTTAGGGGGGATACGCAGTATTTT. This translates into CASSGVRGDTQYF.

This chain joins TRBV5-8 and TRBJ2-3, with 8 nucleotides matching TRBD1. This CDR3 is 15 amino acids long. Germline CDR1 is SGHTS and CDR2 is YDEGEE. Trimming removed 1 base from V and 1 base from J; junction bases left unmatched: 2. For the CDR3, the DNA is TGTGCCAGCAGCTTGTCCAGGGGGCGCACAGATACGCAGTATTTT. It yields the protein CASSLSRGRTDTQYF.

The CDR3: CASILDRAANEKLFF. CDR3 sequence (DNA): TGTGCCAGCATCCTAGACAGGGCGGCTAATGAAAAACTGTTTTTT. The chain couples TRBV2 to TRBJ1-4; 7 nucleotides align to TRBD1. From germline, CDR1 is SNHLY and CDR2 FYNNEI. Losses at the gene ends were 7 bases for V and 3 bases for J; bases not matched to a gene: 8. The CDR3 consists of 15 residues.

This clone appeared a single time. J is TRBJ1-2 and V is TRBV6-5; 7 bases align to TRBD1. The CDR3 is 15 residues long. Trimming took 7 bases from V and 7 from J; bases not matched to a gene: 15. CDR1 and CDR2 (germline): MNHEY, SVGAGI. The CDR3 loop reads CASTIRQRGGTGYTF. CDR3 bases: TGTGCCAGCACCATACGCCAAAGAGGGGGCACTGGCTACACCTTC.

The rearrangement links TRBV7-6 to TRBJ2-2; 12 nucleotides agree with TRBD2. The CDR3 runs to 16 residues. Losses at the gene ends were 6 bases for V and 7 bases for J; bases not matched to a gene: 9. Germline V gene lookup returns CDR1 SGHVS and CDR2 FNYEAQ. The CDR3 loop is CASSLTSGRRGGELFF. CDR3 nucleotides: TGTGCCAGCAGTCTAACTAGCGGGAGGCGAGGCGGGGAGCTGTTTTTT.

The chain has TRBV19 and TRBJ1-5; TRBD1 matches 7 bases. CDR3 length: 15 amino acids. The germline V gene encodes CDR1 LNHDA and CDR2 SQIVND (reference sequence). The CDR3 nucleotides read TGTGCGACAAACGACGACAGGGCCCTGAATCAGCCCCAGCATTTT. It translates to CATNDDRALNQPQHF.

V is TRBV7-3 and J is TRBJ2-2; 11 positions match TRBD2. The germline CDR1 and CDR2 sequences are SGHTA and FQGTGA. V lost 5 bases and J lost 5; bases outside the gene matches: 4. This CDR3 region has 15 residues. CDR3 sequence (DNA): TGTGCCAGCAGCCCGCGGACTAGCGGGACCGGGGAGCTGTTTTTT. This sequence encodes CASSPRTSGTGELFF. The full variable domain, with the rest looked up from reference TRBV7-3 and TRBJ2-2, is GAGVSQTPSNKVTEKGKYVELRCDPISGHTALYWYRQSLGQGPEFLIYFQGTGAADDSGLPNDRFFAVRPEGSVSTLKIQRTERGDSAVYLCASSPRTSGTGELFFGEGSRLTVL.

This sequence joins TRBV7-3 and TRBJ2-1; 12 bases are shared with TRBD2. CDR1 is SGHTA and CDR2 is FQGTGA in the germline V gene. The V segment lost 6 bases and the J segment 5 bases; nucleotides outside the gene matches: 8. The CDR3 has 16 amino acids. Here the CDR3 reads CASRTSGGHRHNEQFF. CDR3 DNA sequence: TGTGCCAGCAGGACTAGCGGGGGCCACCGACACAATGAGCAGTTCTTC.

The chain is built from TRBV15 and TRBJ2-7, with TRBD2 identical over 9 bases. Germline V gives CDR1 LNHNV, CDR2 YYDKDF (reference sequence). V shed 1 base and J 3 bases; nucleotides not matched to a gene: 1. The CDR3 has 14 amino acids. CDR3 protein: CATSRGSGGYEQYF. In DNA, the CDR3 is TGTGCCACCAGCAGAGGTAGCGGGGGCTACGAGCAGTACTTC.

This rearrangement joins TRBV28 to TRBJ1-2; TRBD1 matches at 8 bases. This CDR3 comprises 14 residues. The germline V gene has CDR1 MDHEN and CDR2 SYDVKM. V dropped 5 bases and J dropped 4; count of bases not matched to a gene: 6. The CDR3: CASSPPGTGYGYTF. DNA for the CDR3: TGTGCCAGCAGTCCACCCGGGACAGGCTATGGCTACACCTTC.

The V call is TRBV18, the J call TRBJ2-7; TRBD2 agrees at 10 bases. Germline CDR1 and CDR2: KGHSH and LQKENI. Trimming took 3 bases from V and 0 from J; bases not matched to a gene: 14. CDR3 length: 19 residues. This chain's CDR3 is CASSPRTGSTSGFSYEQYF. CDR3 coding DNA: TGTGCCAGCTCACCGAGGACAGGGTCGACTAGCGGGTTCTCCTACGAGCAGTACTTC.

The rearrangement joins TRBV9 to TRBJ2-1, with D perhaps TRBD1 (6 bases). CDR3 length: 14 amino acids. Trimming took 3 bases from V and 9 from J, leaving 16 bases between them. Germline-derived CDR1 and CDR2 are SGDLS and YYNGEE. The DNA for the CDR3 is TGTGCCAGCAGCGGTGGGACACTCCCGGGTGAGCAGTTCTTC. This codes for CASSGGTLPGEQFF.

The chain links TRBV6-2 or TRBV6-3 to TRBJ2-7; possible D gene TRBD1, 5 bases. Trimming left V 2 bases short and J 0 bases short, with 8 bases between. Germline-derived CDR1 and CDR2 are MNHEY and SVGEGT. The CDR3 is 14 residues long. The CDR3 region is CASSYGASSYEQYV. Written as DNA, the CDR3 is TGTGCCAGCAGTTACGGGGCAAGCTCCTACGAGCAGTACGTC.

As DNA, the CDR3 is TGTGCCAGCAGAGGGGGGGACAGGGGACTTATGTACTTC. Its translation: CASRGGDRGLMYF. J is TRBJ2-7 and V is TRBV4-2; 10 bases are shared with TRBD1. The CDR3 length is 13 residues. The V segment lost 6 bases and the J segment 12 bases; nucleotides outside the gene matches: 11. From germline, CDR1 is LGHNA and CDR2 YNFKEQ.

The chain is built from TRBV10-2 and TRBJ2-1; 14 bases map to TRBD2. CDR1 and CDR2 from the germline V gene are WSHSY and SAAADI. The V segment lost 4 bases and the J segment 7 bases; nucleotides outside the gene matches: 6. CDR3 length: 16 residues. CDR3: CASSGTGTSGGNEQFF. CDR3 DNA: TGCGCCAGCAGTGGGACCGGGACTAGCGGGGGTAATGAGCAGTTCTTC.

The chain carries TRBV6-2 or TRBV6-3 and TRBJ2-4, with TRBD1 identical over 8 bases. The CDR3 has 17 residues. After removal of 6 bases from V and 0 bases from J, the junction contained 10 bases not matched to a gene. Germline V gives CDR1 MNHEY, CDR2 SVGEGT. The CDR3 DNA reads as TGTGCCAGCAGCTCAGGACAGGGAGCGTTAGCCAAAAACATTCAGTACTTC. This codes for CASSSGQGALAKNIQYF.

This chain uses TRBV7-2 with TRBJ2-3; 11 bases map to TRBD2. The trim removed 1 base at V and 0 bases at J, leaving 3 bases unmatched. The CDR3 is 17 amino acids. Germline V gene lookup returns CDR1 SGHTA and CDR2 FQGNSA. CDR3 loop: CASSLVVAGGSTDTQYF. The CDR3 DNA follows: TGTGCCAGCAGCTTAGTTGTAGCGGGAGGGAGCACAGATACGCAGTATTTT.

This clone came up a few times. This chain links TRBV6-5 with TRBJ2-3; D unclear. Germline-derived CDR1 and CDR2 are MNHEY and SVGAGI. The CDR3 consists of 14 residues. Trimming removed 0 bases from V and 11 bases from J, with 15 bases in between. CDR3 in DNA: TGTGCCAGCAGTTACTCGAGCCCTCCCTATCTGCAGTATTTT. Its translation is CASSYSSPPYLQYF.